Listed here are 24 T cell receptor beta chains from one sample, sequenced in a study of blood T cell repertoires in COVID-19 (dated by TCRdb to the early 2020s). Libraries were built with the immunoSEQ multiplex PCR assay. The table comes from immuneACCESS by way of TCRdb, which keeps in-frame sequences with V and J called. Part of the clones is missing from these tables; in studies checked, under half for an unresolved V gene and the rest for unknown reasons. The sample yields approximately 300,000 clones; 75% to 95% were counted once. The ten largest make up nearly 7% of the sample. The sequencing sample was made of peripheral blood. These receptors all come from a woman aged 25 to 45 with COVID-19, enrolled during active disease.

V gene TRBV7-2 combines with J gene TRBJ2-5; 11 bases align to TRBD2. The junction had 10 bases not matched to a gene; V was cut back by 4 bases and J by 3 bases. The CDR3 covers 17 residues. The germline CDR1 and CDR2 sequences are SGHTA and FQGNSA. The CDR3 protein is CASSSRPMTSGKETQYF. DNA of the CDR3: TGTGCCAGCAGCTCCAGACCGATGACTAGCGGGAAAGAGACCCAGTACTTC.

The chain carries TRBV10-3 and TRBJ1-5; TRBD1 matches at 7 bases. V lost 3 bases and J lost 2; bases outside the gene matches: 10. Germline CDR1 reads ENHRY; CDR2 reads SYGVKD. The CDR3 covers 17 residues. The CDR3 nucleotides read TGTGCCATCAGTGACCCCGCAGGGGGAAGTGGCAATCAGCCCCAGCATTTT. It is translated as CAISDPAGGSGNQPQHF.

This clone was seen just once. CDR3 sequence: CASSLGAGHEKLFF. The CDR3 DNA follows: TGTGCCAGCAGCCTTGGGGCAGGGCATGAAAAACTGTTTTTT. V usage is TRBV3-1 (or the pseudogene TRBV3-2) and J usage is TRBJ1-4; the D gene is possibly TRBD1 (5 bases). The germline gives CDR1 LGHDT, CDR2 YNNKEL (reference sequence). This CDR3 contains 14 residues. Trimming left V 4 bases short and J 6 bases short, with 12 bases between.

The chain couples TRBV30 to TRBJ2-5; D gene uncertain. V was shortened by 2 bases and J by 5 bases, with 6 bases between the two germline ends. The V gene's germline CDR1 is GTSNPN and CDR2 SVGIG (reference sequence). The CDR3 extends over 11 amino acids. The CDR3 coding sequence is TGTGCCTGGAGTTTAGAGGAGACCCAGTACTTC. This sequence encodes CAWSLEETQYF.

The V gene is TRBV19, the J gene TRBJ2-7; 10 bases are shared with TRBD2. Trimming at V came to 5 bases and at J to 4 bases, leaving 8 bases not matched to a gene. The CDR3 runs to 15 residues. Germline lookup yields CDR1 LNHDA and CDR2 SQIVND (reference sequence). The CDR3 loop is CASSPSTSGTYEQYF. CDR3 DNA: TGTGCCAGTAGTCCGTCTACTAGCGGGACTTACGAGCAGTACTTC.

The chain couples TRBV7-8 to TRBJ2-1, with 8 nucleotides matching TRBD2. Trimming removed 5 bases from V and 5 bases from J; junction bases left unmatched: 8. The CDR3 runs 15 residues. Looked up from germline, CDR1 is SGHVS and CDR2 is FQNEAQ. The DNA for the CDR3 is TGTGCCAGCAGCCCCCCGGGACTAGTGCACAATGAGCAGTTCTTC. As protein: CASSPPGLVHNEQFF.

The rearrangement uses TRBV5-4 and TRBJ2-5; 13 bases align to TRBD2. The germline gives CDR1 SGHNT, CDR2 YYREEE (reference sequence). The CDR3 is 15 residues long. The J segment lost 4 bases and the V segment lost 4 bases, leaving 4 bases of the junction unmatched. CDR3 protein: CASSTRLAGGETQYF. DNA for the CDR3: TGTGCCAGCAGCACCCGACTAGCGGGAGGAGAGACCCAGTACTTC.

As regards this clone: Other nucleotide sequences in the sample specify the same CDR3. The CDR3 bases are TGCGCCAGCAGCTTATCCGGGACAGGGAATGAAAAACTGTTTTTT. This codes for CASSLSGTGNEKLFF. V is TRBV5-1 and J is TRBJ1-4, with TRBD1 matching over 9 bases. The germline CDR1 and CDR2 sequences are SGHRS and YFSETQ. V shed 2 bases and J 5 bases; nucleotides not matched to a gene: 4. This CDR3 has 15 residues.

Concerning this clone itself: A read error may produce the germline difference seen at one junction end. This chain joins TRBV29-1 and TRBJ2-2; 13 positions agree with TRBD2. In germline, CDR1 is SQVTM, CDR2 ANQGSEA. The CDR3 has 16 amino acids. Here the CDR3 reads CSVEERLAGGSRGAVF. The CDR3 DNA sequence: TGCAGCGTTGAAGAGCGACTAGCGGGAGGTTCCCGGGGAGCTGTTTTT.

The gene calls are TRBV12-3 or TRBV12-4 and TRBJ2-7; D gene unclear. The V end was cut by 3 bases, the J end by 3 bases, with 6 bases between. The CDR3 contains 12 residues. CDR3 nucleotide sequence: TGTGCCAGCAGTTTTAACAGCTACGAGCAGTACTTC. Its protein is CASSFNSYEQYF.

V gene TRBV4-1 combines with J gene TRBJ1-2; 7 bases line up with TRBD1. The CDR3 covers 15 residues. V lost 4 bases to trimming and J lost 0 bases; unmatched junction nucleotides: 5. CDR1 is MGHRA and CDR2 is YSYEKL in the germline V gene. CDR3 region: CASSLYRGTNYGYTF. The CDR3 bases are TGCGCCAGCAGCCTTTACAGGGGAACTAACTATGGCTACACCTTC.

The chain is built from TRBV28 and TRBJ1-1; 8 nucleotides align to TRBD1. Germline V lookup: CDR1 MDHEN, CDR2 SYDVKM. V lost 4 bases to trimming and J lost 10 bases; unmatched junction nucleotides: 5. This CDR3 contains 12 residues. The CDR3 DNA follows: TGTGCCAGCAGTTGGACAGGGAGGGCAGCTTTCTTT. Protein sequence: CASSWTGRAAFF. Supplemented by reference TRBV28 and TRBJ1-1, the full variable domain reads DVKVTQSSRYLVKRTGEKVFLECVQDMDHENMFWYRQDPGLGLRLIYFSYDVKMKEKGDIPEGYSVSREKKERFSLILESASTNQTSMYLCASSWTGRAAFFGQGTRLTVV.

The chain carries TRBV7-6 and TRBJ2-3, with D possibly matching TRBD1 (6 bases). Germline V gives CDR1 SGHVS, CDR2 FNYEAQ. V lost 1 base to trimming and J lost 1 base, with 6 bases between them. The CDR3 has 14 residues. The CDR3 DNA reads TGTGCCAGCAGCTTAGGGACAGGCACAGATACGCAGTATTTT. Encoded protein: CASSLGTGTDTQYF.

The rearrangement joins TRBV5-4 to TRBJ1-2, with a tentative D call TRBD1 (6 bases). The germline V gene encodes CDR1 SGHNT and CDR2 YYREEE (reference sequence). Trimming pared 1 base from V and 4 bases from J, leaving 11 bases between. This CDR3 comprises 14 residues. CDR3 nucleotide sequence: TGTGCCAGCAGCTTGTCTACAGGGCCCTATGGCTACACCTTC. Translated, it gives CASSLSTGPYGYTF.

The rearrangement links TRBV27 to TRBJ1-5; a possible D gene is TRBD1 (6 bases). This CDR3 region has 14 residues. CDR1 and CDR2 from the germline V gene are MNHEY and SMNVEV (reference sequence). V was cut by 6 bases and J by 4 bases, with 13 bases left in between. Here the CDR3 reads CASRTLQGNQPQHF. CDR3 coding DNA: TGTGCCAGCAGGACACTCCAGGGGAATCAGCCCCAGCATTTT.

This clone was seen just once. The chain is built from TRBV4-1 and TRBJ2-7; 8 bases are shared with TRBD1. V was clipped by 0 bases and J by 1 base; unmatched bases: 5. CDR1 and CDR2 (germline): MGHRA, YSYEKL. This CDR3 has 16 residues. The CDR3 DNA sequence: TGCGCCAGCAGCCAAGATCAGAGGACAGGGTCCTACGAGCAGTACTTC. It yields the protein CASSQDQRTGSYEQYF.

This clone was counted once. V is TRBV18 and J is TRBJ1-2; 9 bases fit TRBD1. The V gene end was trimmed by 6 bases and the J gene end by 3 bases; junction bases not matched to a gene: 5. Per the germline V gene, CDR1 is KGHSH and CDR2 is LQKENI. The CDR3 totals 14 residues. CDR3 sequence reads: CASSLDRGDYGYTF. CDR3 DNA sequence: TGTGCCAGCTCCCTAGACAGGGGGGACTATGGCTACACCTTC.

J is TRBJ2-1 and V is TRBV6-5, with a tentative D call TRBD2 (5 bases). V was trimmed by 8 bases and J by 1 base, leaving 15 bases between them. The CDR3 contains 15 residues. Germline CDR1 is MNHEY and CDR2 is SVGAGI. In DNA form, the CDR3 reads TGTGCCAGCGGGCAGCGGTCACTGTCCTACAATGAGCAGTTCTTC. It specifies CASGQRSLSYNEQFF.

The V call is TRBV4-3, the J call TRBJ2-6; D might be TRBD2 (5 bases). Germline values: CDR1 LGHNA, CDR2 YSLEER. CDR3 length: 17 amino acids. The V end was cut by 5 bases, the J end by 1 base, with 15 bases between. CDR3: CASSKWFGGSGANVLTF. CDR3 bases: TGCGCCAGCAGCAAGTGGTTTGGCGGGTCTGGGGCCAACGTCCTGACTTTC.

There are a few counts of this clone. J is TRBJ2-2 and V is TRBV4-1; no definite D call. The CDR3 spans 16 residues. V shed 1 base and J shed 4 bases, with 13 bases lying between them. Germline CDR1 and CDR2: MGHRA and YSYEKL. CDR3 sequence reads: CASSQVDLRLTGELFF. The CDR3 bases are TGCGCCAGCAGCCAAGTGGATCTTCGACTCACCGGGGAGCTGTTTTTT.

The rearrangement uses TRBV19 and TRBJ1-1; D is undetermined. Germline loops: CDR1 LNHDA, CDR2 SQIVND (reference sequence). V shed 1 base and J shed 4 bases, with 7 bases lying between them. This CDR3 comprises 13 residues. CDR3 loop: CASSIAGSTEAFF. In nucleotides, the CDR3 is TGTGCCAGTAGTATAGCAGGATCCACTGAAGCTTTCTTT.

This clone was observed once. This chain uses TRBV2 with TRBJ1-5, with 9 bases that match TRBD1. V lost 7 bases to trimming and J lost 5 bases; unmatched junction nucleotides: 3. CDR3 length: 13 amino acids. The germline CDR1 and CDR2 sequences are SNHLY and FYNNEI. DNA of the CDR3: TGTGCCAGCATGGGACAGGGTGATCAGCCCCAGCATTTT. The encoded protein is CASMGQGDQPQHF. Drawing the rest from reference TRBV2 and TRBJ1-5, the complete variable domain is EPEVTQTPSHQVTQMGQEVILRCVPISNHLYFYWYRQILGQKVEFLVSFYNNEISEKSEIFDDQFSVERPDGSNFTLKIRSTKLEDSAMYFCASMGQGDQPQHFGDGTRLSIL.

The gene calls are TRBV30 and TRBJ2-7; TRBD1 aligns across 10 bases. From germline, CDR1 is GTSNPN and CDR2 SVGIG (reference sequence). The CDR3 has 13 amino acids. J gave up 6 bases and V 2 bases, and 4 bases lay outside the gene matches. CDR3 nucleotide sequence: TGTGCCTGGAGTCGGGACAGGGGCGGCGAGCAGTACTTC. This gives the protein CAWSRDRGGEQYF.

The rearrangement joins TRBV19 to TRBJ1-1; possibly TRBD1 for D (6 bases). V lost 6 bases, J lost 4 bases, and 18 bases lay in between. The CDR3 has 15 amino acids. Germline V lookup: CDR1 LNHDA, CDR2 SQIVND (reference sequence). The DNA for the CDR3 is TGTGCCAGTAGCCGCCCGGGGGGGGCAAGCACTGAAGCTTTCTTT. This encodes CASSRPGGASTEAFF.